Many counts were recorded for the clone carrying this T cell receptor (beta chain). What it binds is not known. The data were obtained in a study of T cells after posttransplantation cyclophosphamide. General study results and limits: Recipient CMV seropositivity and CMV reactivation strongly tracked TRB clonality.

Cyclophosphamide on days +3 and +4 followed busulfan-fludarabine conditioning and a marrow graft. The assay was immunoSEQ multiplex PCR, and TCRdb's table has in-frame clones only and misses some. Listed here are approximately 12,000 clones without any singletons, the top ten holding 20% to 30%. Germline loops: CDR1 SGHNT, CDR2 YYREEE (reference sequence). This CDR3 has 14 residues. With V trimmed by 6 bases and J by 6 bases, 6 bases remained unmatched. V gene TRBV5-4 combines with J gene TRBJ1-2, with TRBD1 identical over 12 bases. This material consisted of PBMCs, taken after allogeneic stem cell transplant with posttransplant cyclophosphamide. This clonotype was obtained from a female patient aged 40-50 years who received an allogeneic stem cell transplant from a related donor, was CMV-positive, and had acute GVHD only. Some T cells may trace back to the graft donor. CDR3 coding DNA: TGTGCCAGCAATCGGGACAGGGGGCGGGATGGCTACACCTTC. Translation gives CASNRDRGRDGYTF.